This TCR beta chain derives from a study of blood T cell repertoires in COVID-19. Turning to the study itself: Some COVID-19 samples were acute and others convalescent; all came from the United States, Italy and Spain.

In the authors' methods: Amplifying reference gene primers gave estimates of nucleated cell counts. Assay used: immunoSEQ multiplex PCR; TCRdb lists only in-frame clones, some missing. Clone size and V and J calls were adopted from that table, with D and trimming inferred from the DNA. Of fewer than 400,000 clones listed, around 90% were seen once; the top ten hold approximately 5%. Germline V gene sequence: CDR1 MNHEY, CDR2 SVGAGI. This CDR3 is built from 15 residues. V was pared by 6 bases and J by 5 bases, with 6 bases of the junction left unmatched. The study drew participants aged roughly 18 to 89 years from about two dozen US areas.

The genes are TRBV6-5 and TRBJ2-3; 12 nucleotides agree with TRBD1. This receptor was identified in a man between 60 and 75 years old who had recovered from COVID-19. Source material: PBMCs or T cells enriched from blood (not recorded which). The CDR3 coding sequence is TGTGCCAGCAGCTGGGACAGGGGGCTCGGAGATACGCAGTATTTT. It specifies CASSWDRGLGDTQYF.